This T cell receptor beta chain emerged from a study of blood T cell repertoires in COVID-19. In the authors' workflow: Reference gene primer amplification gave estimated nucleated cell counts. Clones were sequenced by immunoSEQ multiplex PCR, and TCRdb holds only the in-frame ones, with some missing. V and J calls and clone size follow that table, whereas D and trimming were derived from the DNA. The sample lists approximately 130,000 clones; around 87% were seen once. The CDR3 sequence is 16 residues long. The V and J ends lost 0 bases and 9 bases, in that order; junction bases with no gene match: 13. Germline values: CDR1 MNHEY, CDR2 SVGAGI.

The sample consisted of peripheral blood. The V and J genes are TRBV6-5 and TRBJ1-1; 7 bases are shared with TRBD1. This clonotype originated in a man in his forties or fifties with active COVID-19. DNA of the CDR3: TGTGCCAGCAGTTACTCGAAAGGGGGCGGGTGGGTTAAAGCTTTCTTT. Translation gives CASSYSKGGGWVKAFF.